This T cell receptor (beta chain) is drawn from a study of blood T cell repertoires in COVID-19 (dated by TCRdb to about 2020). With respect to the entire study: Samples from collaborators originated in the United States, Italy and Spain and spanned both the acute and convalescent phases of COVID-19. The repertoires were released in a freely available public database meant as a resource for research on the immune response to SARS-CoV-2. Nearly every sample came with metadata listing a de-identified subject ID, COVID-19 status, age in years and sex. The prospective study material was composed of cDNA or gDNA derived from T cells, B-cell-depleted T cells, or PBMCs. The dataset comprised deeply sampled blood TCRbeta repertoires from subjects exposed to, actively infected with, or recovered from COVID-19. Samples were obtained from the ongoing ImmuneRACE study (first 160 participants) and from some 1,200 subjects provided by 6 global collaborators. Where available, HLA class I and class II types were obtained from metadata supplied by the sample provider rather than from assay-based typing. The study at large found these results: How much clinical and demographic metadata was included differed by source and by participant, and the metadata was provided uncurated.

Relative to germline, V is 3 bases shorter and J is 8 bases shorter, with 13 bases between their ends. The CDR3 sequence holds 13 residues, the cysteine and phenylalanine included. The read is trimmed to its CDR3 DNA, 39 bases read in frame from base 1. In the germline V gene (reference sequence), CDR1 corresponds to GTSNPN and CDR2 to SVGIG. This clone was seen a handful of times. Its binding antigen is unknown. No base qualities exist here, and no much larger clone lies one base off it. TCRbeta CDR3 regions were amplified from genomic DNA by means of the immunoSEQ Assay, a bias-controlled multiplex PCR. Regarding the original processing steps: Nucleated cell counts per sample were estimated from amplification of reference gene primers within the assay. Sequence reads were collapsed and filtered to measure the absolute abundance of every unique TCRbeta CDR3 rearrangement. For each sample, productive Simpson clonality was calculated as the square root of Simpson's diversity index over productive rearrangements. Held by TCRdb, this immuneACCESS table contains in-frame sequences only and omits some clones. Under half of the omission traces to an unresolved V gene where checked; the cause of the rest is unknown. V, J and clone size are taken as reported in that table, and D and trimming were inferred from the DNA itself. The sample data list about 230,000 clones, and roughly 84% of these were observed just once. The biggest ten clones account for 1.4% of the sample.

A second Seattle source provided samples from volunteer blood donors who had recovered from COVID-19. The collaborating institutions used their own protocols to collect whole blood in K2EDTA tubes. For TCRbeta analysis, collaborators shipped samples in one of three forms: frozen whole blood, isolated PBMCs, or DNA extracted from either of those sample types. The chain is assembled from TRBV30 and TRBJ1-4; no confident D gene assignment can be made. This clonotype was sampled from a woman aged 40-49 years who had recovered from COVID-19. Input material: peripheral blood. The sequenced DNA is TGTGCCTGGAGCCTTCGTTCGGGGGAAAAACTGTTTTTT. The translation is CAWSLRSGEKLFF.